This T cell receptor (beta chain) was sequenced during a study of T cell repertoires in cytomegalovirus infection. Turning to the study itself: Matching HLA type and CMV infection were both indicated by public TCR beta signatures.

TCRdb analysed the reads with MiXCR anew, one entry per CDR3 protein. The table lists more than 650,000 distinct CDR3 sequences, 35% to 45% of them singletons. V was trimmed by 8 bases and J by 5 bases, leaving 18 bases between them. The CDR3 has 14 amino acids. The sequence was collected from a human donor in good health (CMV status not recorded). Some clones in this sample may be carry-over from other donors' samples. The rearrangement joins TRBV12-3 or TRBV12-4 to TRBJ1-2; D unresolved. Sequences were obtained from PBMCs. CDR3 in DNA: TGTGCCAGCTGCCGAGGAGCGGGCCTTTATGGCTACACCTTC. Protein product: CASCRGAGLYGYTF.